In its sample, the clone carrying this T cell receptor beta chain was seen a few times. The antigen remains undetermined. Germline-derived CDR1 and CDR2 are SNHLY and FYNNEI. The V end was cut by 5 bases, the J end by 3 bases, with 14 bases between. The CDR3 is 15 amino acids. Assay: immunoSEQ multiplex PCR; the TCRdb copy retains only in-frame clones and omits some. The sample shows a few hundred thousand clones, more than 80% of them seen only once. These data are taken from a study of cytomegalovirus exposure and HLA in healthy donors. Study-wide points: The TCR clusters that emerged in the first cohort tended, a later analysis found, to co-occur in the roughly 120 validation repertoires. There were 164 TCR beta chains listed as cytomegalovirus-associated.

The chain has TRBV2 and TRBJ1-5; D uncertain. The sequence derives from a woman aged 18-29 years in good health and CMV-seronegative. The sample consisted of PBMCs. CDR3 nucleotides: TGTGCCAGCAGTATATCTAGGGAGCTCAATCAGCCCCAGCATTTT. Residues: CASSISRELNQPQHF.